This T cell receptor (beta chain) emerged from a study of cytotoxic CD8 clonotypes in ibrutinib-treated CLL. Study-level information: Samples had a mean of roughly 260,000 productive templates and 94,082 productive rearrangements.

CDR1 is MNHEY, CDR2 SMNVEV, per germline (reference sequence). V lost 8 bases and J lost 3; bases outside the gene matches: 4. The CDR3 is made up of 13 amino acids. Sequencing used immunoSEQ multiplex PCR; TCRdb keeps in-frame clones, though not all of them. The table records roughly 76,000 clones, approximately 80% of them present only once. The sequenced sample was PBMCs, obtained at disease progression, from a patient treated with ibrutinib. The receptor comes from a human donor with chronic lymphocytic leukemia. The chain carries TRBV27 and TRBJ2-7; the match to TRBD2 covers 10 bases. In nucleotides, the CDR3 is TGTGCCAGCCAAGGACTAGCGGACTACGAGCAGTACTTC. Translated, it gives CASQGLADYEQYF.